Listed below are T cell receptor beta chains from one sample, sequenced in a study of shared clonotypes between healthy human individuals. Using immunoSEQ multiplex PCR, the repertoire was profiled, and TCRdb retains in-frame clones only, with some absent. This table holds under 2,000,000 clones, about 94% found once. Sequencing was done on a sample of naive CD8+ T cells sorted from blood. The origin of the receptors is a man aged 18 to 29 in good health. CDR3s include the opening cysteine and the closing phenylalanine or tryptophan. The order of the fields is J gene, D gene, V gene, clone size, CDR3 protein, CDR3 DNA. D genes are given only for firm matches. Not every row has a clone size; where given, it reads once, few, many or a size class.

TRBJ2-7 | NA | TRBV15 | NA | CATSRQGPYEQYF | TGTGCCACCAGCAGACAGGGGCCCTACGAGCAGTACTTC
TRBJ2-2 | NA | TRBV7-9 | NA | CASRFQQQDTGELFF | TGTGCCAGCAGGTTCCAACAACAAGACACCGGGGAGCTGTTTTTT
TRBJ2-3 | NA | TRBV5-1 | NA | CASSVEASSTDTQYF | TGCGCCAGCAGCGTGGAGGCGTCTAGCACAGATACGCAGTATTTT
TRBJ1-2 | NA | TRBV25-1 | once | CASHGGFLYGYTF | TGTGCCAGCCACGGGGGCTTCTTGTATGGCTACACCTTC
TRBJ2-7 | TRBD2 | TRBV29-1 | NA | CSVAAAGGYNEQYF | TGCAGCGTTGCGGCAGCGGGAGGGTACAACGAGCAGTACTTC
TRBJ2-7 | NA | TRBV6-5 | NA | CASSYSGGTSYEQYF | TGTGCCAGCAGTTACTCGGGCGGCACCTCCTACGAGCAGTACTTC
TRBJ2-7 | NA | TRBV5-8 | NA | CATLRDSLYEQYF | TGTGCCACCCTGCGGGACAGCCTGTACGAGCAGTACTTC
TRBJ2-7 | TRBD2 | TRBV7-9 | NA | CASSLGGLASEQYF | TGTGCCAGCAGCTTAGGGGGACTAGCGAGTGAGCAGTACTTC
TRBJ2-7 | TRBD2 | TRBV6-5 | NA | CASSYSAGTRTYEQYF | TGTGCCAGCAGTTACTCAGCGGGGACCCGTACCTACGAGCAGTACTTC
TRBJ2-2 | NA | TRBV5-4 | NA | CASSLVDSETPGELFF | TGTGCCAGCAGCTTGGTGGACTCAGAAACCCCCGGGGAGCTGTTTTTT
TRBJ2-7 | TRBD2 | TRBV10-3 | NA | CAISESGGLANEQYF | TGTGCCATCAGTGAGTCGGGCGGACTAGCTAACGAGCAGTACTTC
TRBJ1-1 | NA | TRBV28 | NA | CASSTLGGGSEAFF | TGTGCCAGCAGTACCCTAGGGGGGGGCTCTGAAGCTTTCTTT
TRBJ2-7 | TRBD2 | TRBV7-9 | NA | CASSATSLEQYF | TGTGCCAGCAGCGCGACTAGCCTGGAGCAGTACTTC
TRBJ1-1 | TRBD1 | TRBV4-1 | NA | CASSQAPGGTEAFF | TGCGCCAGCAGCCAGGCCCCAGGGGGCACTGAAGCTTTCTTT
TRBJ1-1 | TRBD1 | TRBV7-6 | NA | CASTRTRGDTEAFF | TGTGCCAGCACCCGGACCAGGGGGGACACTGAAGCTTTCTTT
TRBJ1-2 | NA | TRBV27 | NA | CASSPLGDRLGYGYTF | TGTGCCAGCAGTCCGCTAGGGGACCGCCTTGGCTATGGCTACACCTTC
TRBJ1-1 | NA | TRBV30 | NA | CAWSVFLMNTEAFF | TGTGCCTGGAGTGTATTTCTTATGAACACTGAAGCTTTCTTT
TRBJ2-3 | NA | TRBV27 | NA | CASSLSPGTSTDTQYF | TGTGCCAGCAGTTTATCACCCGGGACCAGCACAGATACGCAGTATTTT
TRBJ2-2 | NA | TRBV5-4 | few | CASSALLTGELFF | TGTGCCAGCAGCGCTCTTCTGACCGGGGAGCTGTTTTTT
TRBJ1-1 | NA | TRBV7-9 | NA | CASSSTGTVNTEAFF | TGTGCCAGCAGCTCCACCGGGACTGTGAACACTGAAGCTTTCTTT
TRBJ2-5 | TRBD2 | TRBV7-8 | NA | CASSLRLAGAVETQYF | TGTGCCAGCAGCTTAAGGCTAGCGGGAGCGGTTGAGACCCAGTACTTC
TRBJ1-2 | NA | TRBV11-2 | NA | CASSSPGLSYGYTF | TGTGCCAGCAGCTCTCCGGGGTTAAGCTATGGCTACACCTTC
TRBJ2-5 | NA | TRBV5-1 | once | CASSLYGAKETQYF | TGCGCCAGCAGCTTGTACGGGGCCAAAGAGACCCAGTACTTC
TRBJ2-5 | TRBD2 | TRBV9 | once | CASSPDPSGETQYF | TGTGCCAGCAGCCCAGATCCTAGCGGAGAGACCCAGTACTTC
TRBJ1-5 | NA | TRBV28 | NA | CASRESGLEIVPQHF | TGTGCCAGCAGAGAAAGTGGACTCGAAATAGTGCCCCAGCATTTT
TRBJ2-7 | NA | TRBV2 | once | CASSPAGQSSYEQYF | TGTGCCAGCAGTCCAGCAGGACAGAGCTCCTACGAGCAGTACTTC
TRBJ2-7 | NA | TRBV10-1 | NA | CASSDQLSYEQYF | TGCGCCAGCAGTGACCAGCTCTCCTACGAGCAGTACTTC
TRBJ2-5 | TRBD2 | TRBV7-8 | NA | CASSASMAGGPVETQYF | TGTGCCAGCAGCGCCTCGATGGCGGGGGGGCCAGTTGAGACCCAGTACTTC
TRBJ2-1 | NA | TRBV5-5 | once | CASSSGHLDEQFF | TGTGCCAGCAGCTCGGGACATCTCGATGAGCAGTTCTTC
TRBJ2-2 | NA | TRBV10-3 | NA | CAISEASNTGELFF | TGTGCCATCAGTGAGGCAAGCAACACCGGGGAGCTGTTTTTT
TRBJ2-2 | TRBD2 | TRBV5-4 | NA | CASSPGTSGYANTGELFF | TGTGCCAGCAGCCCGGGGACTAGCGGCTACGCGAACACCGGGGAGCTGTTTTTT
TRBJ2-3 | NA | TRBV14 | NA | CASSQVGSGVTIPTDTQYF | TGTGCCAGCAGCCAAGTGGGTTCTGGTGTGACAATACCCACAGATACGCAGTATTTT
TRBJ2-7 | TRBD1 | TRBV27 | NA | CASSLMTGGYEQYF | TGTGCCAGCAGTTTAATGACAGGGGGCTACGAGCAGTACTTC
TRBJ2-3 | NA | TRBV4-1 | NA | CASSPQERGVDTQYF | TGCGCCAGCAGCCCACAGGAGAGAGGCGTAGATACGCAGTATTTT
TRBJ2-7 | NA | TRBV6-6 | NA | CASSYSREQYF | TGTGCCAGCAGTTACTCGCGGGAGCAGTACTTC
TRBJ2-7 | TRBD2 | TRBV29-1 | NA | CSVVAGGSYEQYF | TGCAGCGTTGTAGCGGGGGGATCCTACGAGCAGTACTTC
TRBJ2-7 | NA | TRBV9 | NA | CASSLDGSFSYEQYF | TGTGCCAGCAGTCTAGACGGGAGTTTCTCCTACGAGCAGTACTTC
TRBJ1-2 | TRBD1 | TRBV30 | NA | CAWSTTGVEGYTF | TGTGCCTGGAGTACCACAGGGGTTGAGGGCTACACCTTC
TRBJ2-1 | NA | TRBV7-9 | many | CASSLAGLSYNEQFF | TGTGCCAGCAGCTTAGCGGGGCTCTCCTACAATGAGCAGTTCTTC
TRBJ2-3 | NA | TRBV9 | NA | CASSVDEGLDTQYF | TGTGCCAGCAGCGTAGATGAGGGTTTGGATACGCAGTATTTT
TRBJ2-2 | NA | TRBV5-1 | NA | CAPKGERPPGELFF | TGCGCCCCTAAGGGGGAACGGCCTCCCGGGGAGCTGTTTTTT
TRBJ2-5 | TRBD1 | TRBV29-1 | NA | CSVEDPGTARETQYF | TGCAGCGTTGAAGATCCGGGGACAGCGCGGGAGACCCAGTACTTC
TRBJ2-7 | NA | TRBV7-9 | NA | CASSAAVSGTYYEQYF | TGTGCCAGCAGCGCCGCAGTCTCCGGGACTTACTACGAGCAGTACTTC
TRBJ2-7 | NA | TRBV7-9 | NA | CASSESRRGGDEQYF | TGTGCCAGCAGCGAGTCCCGAAGGGGGGGTGACGAGCAGTACTTC
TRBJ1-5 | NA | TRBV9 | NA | CASSVAGGPEPQHF | TGTGCCAGCAGCGTAGCTGGGGGCCCTGAGCCCCAGCATTTT
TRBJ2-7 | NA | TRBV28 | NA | CASSTVYWGTNEQYF | TGTGCCAGCAGTACAGTTTATTGGGGAACGAACGAGCAGTACTTC
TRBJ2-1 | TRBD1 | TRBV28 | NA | CASSLGQEGGAYNEQFF | TGTGCCAGCAGTTTGGGCCAAGAAGGGGGCGCCTACAATGAGCAGTTCTTC
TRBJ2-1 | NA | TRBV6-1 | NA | CASSDWVSSYNEQFF | TGTGCCAGCAGTGATTGGGTGAGCTCCTACAATGAGCAGTTCTTC
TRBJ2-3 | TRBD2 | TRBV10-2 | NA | CASSVTGTSGSPQYF | TGCGCCAGCAGTGTTACCGGGACTAGCGGCTCCCCGCAGTATTTT
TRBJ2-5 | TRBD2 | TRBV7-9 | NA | CASSSTGLAAETQYF | TGTGCCAGCAGCTCTACGGGACTAGCGGCAGAGACCCAGTACTTC
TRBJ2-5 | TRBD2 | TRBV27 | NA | CASTRAGAGETQYF | TGTGCCAGCACCCGAGCGGGAGCCGGGGAGACCCAGTACTTC
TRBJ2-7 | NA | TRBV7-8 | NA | CASSPSPGGGSYEQYF | TGTGCCAGCAGCCCCTCTCCCGGAGGTGGTAGCTACGAGCAGTACTTC
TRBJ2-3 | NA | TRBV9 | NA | CASNGGLTSTDTQYF | TGTGCCAGCAATGGGGGCCTCACTAGCACAGATACGCAGTATTTT